The T cell receptor beta chain under discussion was sequenced for a study of cytomegalovirus exposure and HLA in healthy donors. Study-level points and caveats: For most subjects, TCR beta sequences were reported to predict HLA-A and HLA-B alleles with accuracy.

Trimming removed 3 bases from V and 8 bases from J; junction bases left unmatched: 15. Germline V lookup: CDR1 SNHLY, CDR2 FYNNEI. This CDR3 has 17 residues. Concerning this clone: The antigen is unknown.

Amplification used 60 Vbeta primers and 13 Jbeta primers. The repertoire was sequenced with immunoSEQ multiplex PCR; TCRdb's copy has only in-frame clones and lacks some. The top ten hold roughly 1.3% of the sample, which has approximately 200,000 clones, more than 70% seen once. The specimen was PBMCs. The chain has TRBV2 and TRBJ2-1; TRBD2 matches at 8 bases. The receptor was derived from a human donor in good health. The CDR3, as DNA: TGTGCCAGCAGTGACTTCTCGGGAGGGACGCCTAGGGATGAGCAGTTCTTC. This sequence encodes CASSDFSGGTPRDEQFF.